This TCR beta chain was identified in a study of technical replicates of blood from several donors. The CDR3 has 14 residues. From germline, CDR1 is GTSNPN and CDR2 SVGIG (reference sequence). Between the trimmed V and J ends, which lost 3 bases and 7 bases, there was a span of 18 bases. This table comes from immunoSEQ multiplex PCR, and its TCRdb copy is limited to in-frame clones, with some not included. The table includes almost 85,000 clones, about 97% detected once. Sequencing was done on a sample of T cells isolated from PBMCs. The sequence came from a human donor in good health. The J gene is TRBJ1-1, the V gene TRBV30; D unclear. This chain's CDR3 is CAWRKKTDRGEAFF. DNA for the CDR3: TGTGCCTGGAGAAAGAAGACCGACCGAGGTGAAGCTTTCTTT.